This entry lists 32 T cell receptor beta chains sequenced from one sample in a study of CD8+ T cells in alopecia areata. RNA was extracted and reverse transcribed into cDNA as the sequencing template. TCRdb keeps only in-frame clones here, not all; method: immunoSEQ multiplex PCR. The repertoire holds more than 200,000 clones, with less than 65% as singletons. This sample's treatment: oral pan-JAK inhibitor, 5-10 mg twice daily. Sequenced here: CD4+ T cells sorted from blood, sampled at week 4, from a patient treated with tofacitinib. The receptors come from a human donor with alopecia areata.

J is TRBJ1-2 and V is TRBV7-9; D is unresolved. CDR1 is SEHNR and CDR2 is FQNEAQ in the germline V gene (reference sequence). V was shortened by 5 bases and J by 4 bases, with 8 bases between the two germline ends. This CDR3 contains 12 residues. CDR3 bases: TGTGCCAGCAGCGTACAGAGCTATGGCTACACCTTC. The encoded protein is CASSVQSYGYTF.

This sequence joins TRBV29-1 and TRBJ2-7; D possibly corresponds to TRBD1 (6 bases). Trimming stripped 2 bases from V and 3 bases from J, with 11 bases between. Germline V lookup: CDR1 SQVTM, CDR2 ANQGSEA. The CDR3 contains 13 residues. The CDR3 DNA is TGCAGCGTTGAACTTACAGGGATCTACGAGCAGTACTTC. Encoded protein: CSVELTGIYEQYF.

This clone showed up just a few times. This chain connects TRBV5-1 to TRBJ2-3, with D perhaps matching TRBD1 or TRBD2 (5 bases each). The V end was cut by 10 bases, the J end by 4 bases, with 19 bases between. Looked up from germline, CDR1 is SGHRS and CDR2 is YFSETQ. The CDR3 is 14 amino acids. As DNA, the CDR3 is TGCGCCTCGCAGGACTGGGGCCCCGCAGATACGCAGTATTTT. It yields the protein CASQDWGPADTQYF.

The chain uses TRBV29-1 and TRBJ2-2; D ambiguous. CDR3 length equals 11 residues. CDR1 SQVTM and CDR2 ANQGSEA come from the germline V gene. Trimming stripped 7 bases from V and 6 bases from J, with 9 bases between. The CDR3 spells CSAGVSGELFF. Here the CDR3 DNA reads TGCAGCGCTGGTGTTTCCGGGGAGCTGTTTTTT.

The rearrangement joins TRBV5-1 to TRBJ2-1, with D perhaps matching TRBD1 or TRBD2 (5 bases each). Trimming pared 0 bases from V and 0 bases from J, leaving 10 bases between. Germline loops: CDR1 SGHRS, CDR2 YFSETQ. There are 16 residues in the CDR3. Written as DNA, the CDR3 is TGCGCCAGCAGCTTGGCAGGGAGTGGCTCCTACAATGAGCAGTTCTTC. Translation: CASSLAGSGSYNEQFF.

The chain combines TRBV6-6 with TRBJ2-1, with D tentatively TRBD1 (6 bases). V shed 5 bases and J shed 5 bases, with 7 bases lying between them. Germline V lookup: CDR1 MNHNY, CDR2 SVGAGI (reference sequence). CDR3 length: 12 amino acids. The CDR3 spells CASSHRDNEQFF. The CDR3 nucleotides are TGTGCCAGCAGTCACAGGGACAATGAGCAGTTCTTC.

The chain has TRBV14 and TRBJ1-1; the D gene is possibly TRBD1 (6 bases). CDR1 SGHDN and CDR2 FVKESK come from the germline V gene. Deletions cut 0 bases from V and 9 bases from J, with 11 bases between. This CDR3 contains 13 residues. CDR3 loop: CASSQDRQGKAFF. CDR3 nucleotide sequence: TGTGCCAGCAGCCAAGATCGGCAGGGGAAAGCTTTCTTT.

V is TRBV5-6 and J is TRBJ2-5; 7 bases align to TRBD1. From germline, CDR1 is SGHDT and CDR2 YYEEEE. After removal of 1 base from V and 10 bases from J, the junction contained 10 bases not matched to a gene. The CDR3 loop spans 14 amino acids. DNA of the CDR3: TGTGCCAGCAGCTTGAGGGGACAGCGAAGCGTCCAGTACTTC. Protein product: CASSLRGQRSVQYF.

The chain has TRBV7-9 and TRBJ2-6, with D unclear. The germline CDR1 and CDR2 sequences are SEHNR and FQNEAQ (reference sequence). The CDR3 has 13 residues. V was cut by 5 bases and J by 2 bases, with 4 bases left in between. CDR3 protein: CASSPTGANVLTF. The CDR3 DNA is TGTGCCAGCAGCCCCACTGGGGCCAACGTCCTGACTTTC.

The chain combines TRBV15 with TRBJ2-1; D gene unclear. The length of the CDR3 is 13 residues. Germline loops: CDR1 LNHNV, CDR2 YYDKDF (reference sequence). V lost 1 base and J lost 5, with 6 bases in between. The CDR3 sequence is CATSRALDNEQFF. CDR3 in DNA: TGTGCCACCAGCAGAGCACTTGACAATGAGCAGTTCTTC.

V gene TRBV11-2 combines with J gene TRBJ2-7, with D hard to call. Germline-derived CDR1 and CDR2 are SGHAT and FQNNGV. There are 13 residues in the CDR3. Trimming cost V 4 bases and J 12 bases, with 19 bases left between them. The CDR3 sequence is CASSSHLGPLPYF. For the CDR3, the DNA is TGTGCCAGCAGCTCCCACCTTGGACCCTTGCCGTACTTC.

This chain connects TRBV5-1 to TRBJ2-2, with D hard to call. Trimming shortened V by 4 bases and J by 3 bases, and 4 bases separated the two germline ends. This CDR3 spans 12 amino acids. The germline V gene encodes CDR1 SGHRS and CDR2 YFSETQ. This CDR3 is CASSTYTGELFF. The CDR3 DNA sequence: TGCGCCAGCAGCACTTACACCGGGGAGCTGTTTTTT.

For this clone: This sample also contains other DNA sequences that code for the same CDR3. This rearrangement joins TRBV29-1 to TRBJ1-1; D is undetermined. In germline, CDR1 is SQVTM, CDR2 ANQGSEA. The V and J ends lost 4 bases and 1 base respectively, with 4 bases between them. This CDR3 region has 11 residues. CDR3 sequence (DNA): TGCAGCGTTGTGGGGAACACTGAAGCTTTCTTT. Protein sequence: CSVVGNTEAFF.

Details on this clone: Other DNA sequences in this sample translate to the same CDR3. Written as DNA, the CDR3 is TGTGCCTGGAGTGGCCTCAATGAGCAGTTCTTC. It is translated as CAWSGLNEQFF. The rearrangement uses TRBV30 and TRBJ2-1, with D unresolved. Germline V gene sequence: CDR1 GTSNPN, CDR2 SVGIG (reference sequence). Trimming removed 1 base from V and 6 bases from J, with 4 bases in between. The CDR3 has 11 amino acids.

The V and J genes are TRBV15 and TRBJ1-2; D is unresolved. Germline V lookup: CDR1 LNHNV, CDR2 YYDKDF (reference sequence). The V end lost 0 bases, the J end lost 2 bases, and 4 bases lay between the germline ends. This CDR3 has 13 amino acids. CDR3 DNA: TGTGCCACCAGCAGAGATTCCAACTATGGCTACACCTTC. Amino acid sequence: CATSRDSNYGYTF.

In its sample, this clone was seen once. The V and J genes are TRBV2 and TRBJ2-1; TRBD2 aligns across 9 bases. V was clipped by 6 bases and J by 7 bases; unmatched bases: 10. The CDR3 is made up of 15 amino acids. CDR1 is SNHLY, CDR2 FYNNEI, per germline. The CDR3 coding sequence is TGTGCCAGCAGCCGCGGGGGGGCCCTGCAAAATGAGCAGTTCTTC. Translated, it gives CASSRGGALQNEQFF.

This sequence joins TRBV9 and TRBJ1-2; no clear D gene. This CDR3 is built from 11 residues. Germline assignment: CDR1 SGDLS and CDR2 YYNGEE. V shed 0 bases and J shed 8 bases, with 5 bases lying between them. The DNA for the CDR3 is TGTGCCAGCAGCGTAGAAGGAGGCTACACCTTC. It specifies CASSVEGGYTF.

In its sample, this clone was seen once. The J gene is TRBJ2-5, the V gene TRBV15; D is unresolved. This CDR3 comprises 14 residues. Germline CDR1 and CDR2: LNHNV and YYDKDF (reference sequence). V lost 0 bases and J lost 5, with 10 bases in between. In nucleotides, the CDR3 is TGTGCCACCAGCAGAGATCGGGTGGGGGAGACCCAGTACTTC. This codes for CATSRDRVGETQYF.

V gene TRBV2 combines with J gene TRBJ2-1; 10 bases line up with TRBD1. The CDR3 covers 14 residues. The trim removed 7 bases at V and 4 bases at J, leaving 4 bases unmatched. Germline loops: CDR1 SNHLY, CDR2 FYNNEI. This CDR3 reads CASKRQGAYNEQFF. As DNA, the CDR3 is TGTGCCAGCAAAAGACAGGGGGCTTACAATGAGCAGTTCTTC.

Comment on this clone: At one boundary the junction diverges from the germline segment, which might be a read error. V and J are TRBV7-7 and TRBJ2-5, with D uncertain. The length of the CDR3 is 14 residues. CDR1 and CDR2 from the germline V gene are SSHAT and FNYEAQ (reference sequence). The CDR3 loop is CASSLEGPPETQYF. The CDR3 DNA sequence: TGTGCTAGCAGCTTAGAAGGGCCGCCAGAGACCCAGTACTTC.

In its sample, this clone was seen a few times. The CDR3 spells CASSLTRPPDTQYF. The CDR3 region has the DNA TGTGCCAGCAGCTTAACTCGGCCACCAGATACGCAGTATTTT. This chain links TRBV7-2 with TRBJ2-3; no definite D call. Germline V gene data show CDR1 as SGHTA and CDR2 as FQGNSA. The V end was cut by 2 bases, the J end by 4 bases, with 10 bases between. The CDR3 covers 14 residues.

The chain is built from TRBV5-1 and TRBJ1-6; D unclear. Trimming removed 0 bases at V and 6 bases at J, with 7 bases between. Germline V gene sequence: CDR1 SGHRS, CDR2 YFSETQ. This CDR3 comprises 14 residues. CDR3 sequence reads: CASSLGDLNSPLHF. The DNA of the CDR3 is TGCGCCAGCAGCTTGGGAGACCTTAATTCACCCCTCCACTTT.

This chain joins TRBV5-1 and TRBJ2-3; possibly TRBD2 for D (7 bases). V gave up 4 bases and J gave up 7 bases, with 16 bases separating them. Germline V lookup: CDR1 SGHRS, CDR2 YFSETQ. The CDR3 has 14 residues. The CDR3 nucleotides read TGCGCCAGCAGCCCGGGGGGCGCACCGTATACGCAGTATTTT. This codes for CASSPGGAPYTQYF.

J is TRBJ2-7 and V is TRBV2; 7 bases line up with TRBD2. There are 14 residues in the CDR3. The germline V gene has CDR1 SNHLY and CDR2 FYNNEI. The junction had 7 bases not matched to a gene; V was cut back by 6 bases and J by 2 bases. The CDR3 region is CASRGLVGAYEQYF. The CDR3, as DNA: TGTGCCAGCAGAGGACTAGTGGGGGCCTACGAGCAGTACTTC.

The table lists this clone with a few counts. The chain recombines TRBV11-2 with TRBJ1-5, with D hard to call. CDR3 length: 13 residues. Germline loops: CDR1 SGHAT, CDR2 FQNNGV. The V and J ends lost 2 bases and 6 bases respectively, with 8 bases between them. CDR3 coding DNA: TGTGCCAGCAGCTTAAACGACGGTCAGCCCCAGCATTTT. Its translation is CASSLNDGQPQHF.

This clone has a handful of counts. The chain employs TRBV18 and TRBJ1-2, with a tentative D call TRBD1 (5 bases). Trimming stripped 2 bases from V and 2 bases from J, with 12 bases between. The CDR3 runs to 15 residues. In germline, CDR1 is KGHSH, CDR2 LQKENI. CDR3 amino acids: CASSPGFQGNYGYTF. CDR3 sequence (DNA): TGTGCCAGCTCACCAGGGTTTCAGGGCAACTATGGCTACACCTTC.

As concerns this clone: Additional DNA sequences in this sample encode the identical CDR3. This chain connects TRBV7-2 to TRBJ1-1; D ambiguous. The V and J ends lost 3 bases and 1 base respectively, with 6 bases between them. From germline, CDR1 is SGHTA and CDR2 FQGNSA. The CDR3 covers 13 residues. CDR3 sequence: CASSFGRNTEAFF. Written as DNA, the CDR3 is TGTGCCAGCAGCTTCGGACGGAACACTGAAGCTTTCTTT. The full variable domain, completed using reference TRBV7-2 and TRBJ1-1, is GAGVSQSPSNKVTEKGKDVELRCDPISGHTALYWYRQSLGQGLEFLIYFQGNSAPDKSGLPSDRFSAERTGGSVSTLTIQRTQQEDSAVYLCASSFGRNTEAFFGQGTRLTVV.

The rearrangement uses TRBV5-1 and TRBJ2-3, with TRBD1 as a possible D gene (6 bases). The CDR3 spans 14 residues. V lost 0 bases, J lost 5 bases, and 10 bases lay in between. Germline V gives CDR1 SGHRS, CDR2 YFSETQ. The CDR3 here is CASSLVGAGDTQYF. The CDR3 nucleotides read TGCGCCAGCAGCTTGGTGGGGGCTGGAGATACGCAGTATTTT.

The chain combines TRBV18 with TRBJ2-6, with no clear D. V was cut by 4 bases and J by 0 bases, with 10 bases left in between. This CDR3 is 16 amino acids long. In germline, CDR1 is KGHSH, CDR2 LQKENI. CDR3 amino acids: CASSLLDLSGANVLTF. CDR3 in DNA: TGTGCCAGCTCACTACTTGACCTCTCTGGGGCCAACGTCCTGACTTTC.

This clone appeared a few times. The CDR3 DNA follows: TGTGCCAGCCTCGGGACTAGAGGGACCTACGAGCAGTACTTC. It yields the protein CASLGTRGTYEQYF. This chain joins TRBV2 and TRBJ2-7, with TRBD2 matching 8 bases. Germline loops: CDR1 SNHLY, CDR2 FYNNEI. The CDR3 length is 14 residues. After removal of 8 bases from V and 2 bases from J, the junction contained 8 bases not matched to a gene.

This clone was seen a few times. The V gene is TRBV29-1, the J gene TRBJ1-2; D remains ambiguous. The CDR3 extends over 14 amino acids. Trimming cost V 4 bases and J 4 bases, with 16 bases left between them. Germline CDR1 and CDR2: SQVTM and ANQGSEA. The CDR3 nucleotides read TGCAGCGTTGGCGGAGACCGGTGGGGCTATGGCTACACCTTC. Its protein product is CSVGGDRWGYGYTF.

The chain combines TRBV7-9 with TRBJ2-1, with TRBD1 identical over 10 bases. From germline, CDR1 is SEHNR and CDR2 FQNEAQ (reference sequence). The CDR3 covers 13 residues. With 5 bases clipped from V and 6 bases from J, the junction kept 1 base outside the gene matches. For the CDR3, the DNA is TGTGCCAGCAGCGACAGGGGGCCCAATGAGCAGTTCTTC. Translated, it gives CASSDRGPNEQFF. The variable domain in full, with the rest retrieved from reference TRBV7-9 and TRBJ2-1, is DTGVSQNPRHKITKRGQNVTFRCDPISEHNRLYWYRQTLGQGPEFLTYFQNEAQLEKSRLLSDRFSAERPKGSFSTLEIQRTEQGDSAMYLCASSDRGPNEQFFGPGTRLTVL.